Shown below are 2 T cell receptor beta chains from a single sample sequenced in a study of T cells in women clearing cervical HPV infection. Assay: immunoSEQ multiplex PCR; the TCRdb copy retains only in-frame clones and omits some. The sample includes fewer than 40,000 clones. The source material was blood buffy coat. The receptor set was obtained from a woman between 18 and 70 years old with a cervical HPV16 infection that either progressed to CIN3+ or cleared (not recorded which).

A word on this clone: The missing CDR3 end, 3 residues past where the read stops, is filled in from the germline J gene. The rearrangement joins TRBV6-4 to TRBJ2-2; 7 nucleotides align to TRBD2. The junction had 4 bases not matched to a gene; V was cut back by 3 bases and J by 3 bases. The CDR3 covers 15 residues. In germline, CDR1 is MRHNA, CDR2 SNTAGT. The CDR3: CASSDLADHTGELFF. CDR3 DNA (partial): TGTGCCAGCAGTGATCTAGCGGACCACACCGGGGAG.

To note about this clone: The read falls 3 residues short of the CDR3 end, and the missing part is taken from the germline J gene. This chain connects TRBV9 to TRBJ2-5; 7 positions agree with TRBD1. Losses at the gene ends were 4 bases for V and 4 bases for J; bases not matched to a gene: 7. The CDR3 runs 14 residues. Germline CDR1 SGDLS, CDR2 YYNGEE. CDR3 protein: CASSPNPGGETQYF. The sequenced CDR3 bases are TGTGCCAGCAGCCCGAACCCAGGGGGAGAGACC.